This TCR beta chain was profiled in a study of blood T cells in healthy people across ages. Study-level information: Per every two T cells, about one barcoded beta molecule was captured by template switching.

In this sample, this clonotype turned up a few times. The antigen is undetermined. Germline loops: CDR1 DFQATT, CDR2 SNEGSKA (reference sequence). V lost 0 bases and J 6 bases, leaving 18 bases between the germline ends. The CDR3 consists of 15 residues. For the second PCR, which ran for roughly 6 to 12 cycles, a sample-barcoded 5' primer and a J-beta primer mix were used. Via MiXCR, TCRdb re-called the 5' RACE reads, giving one row per CDR3 protein. This table has hundreds of thousands of distinct CDR3 sequences, over 20% appearing once. Study-wide findings and caveats: Older individuals had lower TCR beta diversity per million T cells (the decline was roughly linear).

The study drew donors from healthy Caucasian individuals in Russia aged roughly 6 to 100. This TCR came from a man between 65 and 85 years old in good health. The rearrangement links TRBV20-1 to TRBJ2-7, with D uncertain. Sample: blood. The CDR3 sequence: CSARDPGKSSREQYF. For the CDR3, the DNA is TGCAGTGCTAGAGATCCTGGGAAATCCTCTCGCGAGCAGTACTTC.